This T cell receptor beta chain is from a study of blood T cell repertoires in COVID-19. As for the study in general: Material from acute and convalescent COVID-19 was sourced from the United States, Italy and Spain.

There are 17 residues in the CDR3. V lost 7 bases, J lost 8 bases, and 17 bases stayed unmatched. CDR1 is LNHDA and CDR2 is SQIVND in the germline V gene (reference sequence). Some clones are missing from TCRdb's copy, which holds only in-frame ones; the method was immunoSEQ multiplex PCR. The sample includes 450,000 to 600,000 clones, around 90% of them seen just once. Recovery meant two consecutive negative NP/OP PCR tests, professional clearance, or resolved symptoms. The sequence derives from a woman aged 18 to 35 who had recovered from COVID-19. Sequenced input: PBMCs or T cells enriched from blood (not recorded which). This chain links TRBV19 with TRBJ1-2, with 12 bases identical to TRBD1. The CDR3 is CASNLPGTGGFSRGYTF. The CDR3 nucleotides read TGTGCCAGTAACTTGCCCGGGACAGGGGGCTTCTCGAGAGGCTACACCTTC.